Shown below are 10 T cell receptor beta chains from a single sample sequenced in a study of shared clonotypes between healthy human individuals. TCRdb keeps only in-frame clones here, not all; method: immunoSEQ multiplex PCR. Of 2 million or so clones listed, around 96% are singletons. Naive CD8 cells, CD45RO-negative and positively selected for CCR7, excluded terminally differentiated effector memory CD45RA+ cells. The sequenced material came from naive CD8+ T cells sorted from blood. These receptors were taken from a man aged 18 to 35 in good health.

CDR3 sequence (DNA): TGTGCCAGCAGCTTAACGCTTGGGACTCTCTATGGCTACACCTTC. It translates to CASSLTLGTLYGYTF. This chain uses TRBV7-9 with TRBJ1-2, with D maybe TRBD1 (5 bases). V was cut by 2 bases and J by 4 bases, with 14 bases left in between. CDR1 is SEHNR and CDR2 is FQNEAQ in the germline V gene (reference sequence). The CDR3 covers 15 residues.

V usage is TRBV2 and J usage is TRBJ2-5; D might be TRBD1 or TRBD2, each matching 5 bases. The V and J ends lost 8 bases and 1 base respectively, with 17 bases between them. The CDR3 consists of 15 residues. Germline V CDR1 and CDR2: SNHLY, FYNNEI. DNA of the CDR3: TGTGCCAGCCTTGACCCCCGAGGGGCCCAAGAGACCCAGTACTTC. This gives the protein CASLDPRGAQETQYF.

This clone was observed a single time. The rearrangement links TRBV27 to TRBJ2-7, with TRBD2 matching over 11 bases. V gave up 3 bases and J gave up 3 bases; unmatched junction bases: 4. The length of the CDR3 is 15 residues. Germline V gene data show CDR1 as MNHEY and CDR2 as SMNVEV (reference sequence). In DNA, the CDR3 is TGTGCCAGCAGTTTCGGTGGGACTAGCGGCTACGAGCAGTACTTC. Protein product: CASSFGGTSGYEQYF.

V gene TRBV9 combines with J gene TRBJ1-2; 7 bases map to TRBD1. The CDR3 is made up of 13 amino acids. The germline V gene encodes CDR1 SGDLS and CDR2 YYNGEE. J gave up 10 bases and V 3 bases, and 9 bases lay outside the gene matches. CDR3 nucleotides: TGTGCCAGCAGCGGCCAGGGGGGCTTATTCTACACCTTC. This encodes CASSGQGGLFYTF. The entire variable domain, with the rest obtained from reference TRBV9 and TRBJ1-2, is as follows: DSGVTQTPKHLITATGQRVTLRCSPRSGDLSVYWYQQSLDQGLQFLIQYYNGEERAKGNILERFSAQQFPDLHSELNLSSLELGDSALYFCASSGQGGLFYTFGSGTRLTVV.

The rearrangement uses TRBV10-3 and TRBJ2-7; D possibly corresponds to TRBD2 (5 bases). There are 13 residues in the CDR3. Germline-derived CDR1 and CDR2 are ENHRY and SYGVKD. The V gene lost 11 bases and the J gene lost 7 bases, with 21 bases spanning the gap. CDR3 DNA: TGTGCCGCGGGCCATCCGAGCTCGGGGGAGCAGTACTTC. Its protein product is CAAGHPSSGEQYF.

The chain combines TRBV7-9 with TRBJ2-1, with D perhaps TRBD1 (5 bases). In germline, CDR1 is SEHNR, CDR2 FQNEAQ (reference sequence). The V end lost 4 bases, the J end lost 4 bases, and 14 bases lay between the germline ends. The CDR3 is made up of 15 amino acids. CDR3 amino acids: CASSWGDRLYNEQFF. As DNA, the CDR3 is TGTGCCAGCAGCTGGGGCGACAGACTTTACAATGAGCAGTTCTTC.

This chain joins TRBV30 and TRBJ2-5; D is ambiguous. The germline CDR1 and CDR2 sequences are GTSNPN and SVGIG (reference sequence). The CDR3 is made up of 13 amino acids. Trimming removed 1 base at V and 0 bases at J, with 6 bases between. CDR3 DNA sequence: TGTGCCTGGAGTGCGTCCTACCAAGAGACCCAGTACTTC. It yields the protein CAWSASYQETQYF.

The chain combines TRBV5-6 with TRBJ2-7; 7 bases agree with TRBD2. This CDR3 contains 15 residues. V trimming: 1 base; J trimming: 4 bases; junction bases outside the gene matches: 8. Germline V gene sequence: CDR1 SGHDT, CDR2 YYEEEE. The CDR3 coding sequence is TGTGCCAGCAGCTTGAGCGGACTAGATGGGTACGAGCAGTACTTC. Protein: CASSLSGLDGYEQYF.

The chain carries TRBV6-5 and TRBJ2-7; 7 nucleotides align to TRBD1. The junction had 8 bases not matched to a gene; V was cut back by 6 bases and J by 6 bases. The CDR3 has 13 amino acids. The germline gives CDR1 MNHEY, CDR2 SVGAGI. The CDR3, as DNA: TGTGCCAGCAGCCCATCTGACAGGGCCGAGCAGTACTTC. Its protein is CASSPSDRAEQYF.

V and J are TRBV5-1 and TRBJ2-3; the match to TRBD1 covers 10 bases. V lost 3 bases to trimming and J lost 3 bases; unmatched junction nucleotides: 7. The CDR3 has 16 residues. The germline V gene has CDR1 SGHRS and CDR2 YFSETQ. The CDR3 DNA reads TGCGCCAGCAGCTCACACCCGGGACAGGGGACAGATACGCAGTATTTT. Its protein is CASSSHPGQGTDTQYF.